Included here is one T cell receptor beta chain sequence, with context. Its antigen is unidentified. Germline lookup yields CDR1 SGHDN and CDR2 FVKESK. The CDR3 loop spans 13 amino acids. Trimming took off 5 bases at V and 6 bases at J, with 13 bases between the two ends. Data came from immunoSEQ multiplex PCR; TCRdb stores just in-frame clones and leaves some out. The sample holds around 2.5 million clones; 93% are singletons and the top ten take about 0.39%. The study enrolled healthy HIV-negative adults without recent acute infections or vaccinations as donors. The data stem from a study of shared clonotypes between healthy human individuals. General observations from the study: Generally, estimated richness proved larger in naive subsets than it did in memory subsets.

The material sequenced was naive CD4+ T cells from PBMCs. Subset here: CD45RA+ positively selected. This sequence was found in a man in his late teens or twenties in good health. Some clones in this sample may be carry-over from other donors' samples. The chain combines TRBV14 with TRBJ1-2; D might be TRBD1 (6 bases). The CDR3 nucleotides read TGTGCCAGCAGCGACCACAGGGCCCATGGCTACACCTTC. It translates to CASSDHRAHGYTF.